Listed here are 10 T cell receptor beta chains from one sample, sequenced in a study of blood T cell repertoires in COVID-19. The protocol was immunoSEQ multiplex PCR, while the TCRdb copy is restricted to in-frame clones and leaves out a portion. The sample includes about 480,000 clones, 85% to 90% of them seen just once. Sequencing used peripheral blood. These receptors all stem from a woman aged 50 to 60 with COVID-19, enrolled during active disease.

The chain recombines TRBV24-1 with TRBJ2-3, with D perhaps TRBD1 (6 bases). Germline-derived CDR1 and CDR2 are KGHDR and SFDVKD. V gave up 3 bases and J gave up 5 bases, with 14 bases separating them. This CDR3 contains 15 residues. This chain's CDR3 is CATSDLDVGGDTQYF. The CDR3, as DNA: TGTGCCACCAGTGATCTGGACGTAGGGGGAGATACGCAGTATTTT.

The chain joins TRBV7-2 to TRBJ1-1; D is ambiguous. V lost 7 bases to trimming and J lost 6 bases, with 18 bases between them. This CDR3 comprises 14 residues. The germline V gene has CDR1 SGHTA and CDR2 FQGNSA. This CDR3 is CASIHLVVRAEAFF. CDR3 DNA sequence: TGTGCCAGCATCCATCTTGTGGTCCGGGCTGAAGCTTTCTTT.

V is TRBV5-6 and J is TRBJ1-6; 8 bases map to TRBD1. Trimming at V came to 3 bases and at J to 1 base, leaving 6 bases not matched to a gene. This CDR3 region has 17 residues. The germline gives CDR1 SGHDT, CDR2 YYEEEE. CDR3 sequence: CASSYRNRGSYNSPLHF. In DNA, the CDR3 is TGTGCCAGCAGCTATCGCAACAGGGGGTCCTATAATTCACCCCTCCACTTT.

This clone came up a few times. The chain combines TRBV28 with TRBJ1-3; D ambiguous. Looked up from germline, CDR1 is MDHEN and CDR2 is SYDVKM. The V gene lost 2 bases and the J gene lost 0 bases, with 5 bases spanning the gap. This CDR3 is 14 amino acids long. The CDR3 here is CASSLSFSGNTIYF. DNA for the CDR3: TGTGCCAGCAGTTTAAGCTTCTCTGGAAACACCATATATTTT.

The CDR3 sequence: CASSPGTGGGTEAFF. The CDR3 bases are TGTGCCAGCAGTCCCGGGACAGGGGGGGGGACTGAAGCTTTCTTT. The V and J genes are TRBV27 and TRBJ1-1, with 11 bases lining up with TRBD1. Per germline, CDR1 MNHEY and CDR2 SMNVEV (reference sequence). After removal of 5 bases from V and 5 bases from J, the junction contained 7 bases not matched to a gene. This CDR3 has 15 amino acids.

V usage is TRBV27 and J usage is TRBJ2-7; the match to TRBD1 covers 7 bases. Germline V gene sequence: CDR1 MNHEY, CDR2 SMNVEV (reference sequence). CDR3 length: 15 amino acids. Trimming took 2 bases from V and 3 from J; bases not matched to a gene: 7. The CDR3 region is CASSLVGQTYYEQYF. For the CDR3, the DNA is TGTGCCAGCAGTTTAGTGGGACAGACCTACTACGAGCAGTACTTC.

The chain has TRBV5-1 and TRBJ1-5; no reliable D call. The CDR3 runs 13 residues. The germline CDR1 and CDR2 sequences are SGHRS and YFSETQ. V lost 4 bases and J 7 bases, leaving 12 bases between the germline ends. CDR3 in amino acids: CASSPGFGQPQHF. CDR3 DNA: TGCGCCAGCAGCCCCGGATTCGGGCAGCCCCAGCATTTT.

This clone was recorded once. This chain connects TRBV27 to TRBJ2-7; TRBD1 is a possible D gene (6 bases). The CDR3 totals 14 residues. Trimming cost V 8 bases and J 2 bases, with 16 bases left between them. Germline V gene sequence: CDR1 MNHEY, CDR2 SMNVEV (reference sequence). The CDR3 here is CASAASRGTYEQYF. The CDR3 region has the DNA TGTGCCAGCGCCGCCTCCAGGGGAACCTACGAGCAGTACTTC.

This CDR3 is CASKRDRGRTEAFF. The CDR3 DNA reads as TGTGCCAGCAAGAGGGACAGGGGGCGGACTGAAGCTTTCTTT. The chain couples TRBV2 to TRBJ1-1, with TRBD1 matching over 12 bases. The V segment lost 7 bases and the J segment 5 bases; nucleotides outside the gene matches: 5. The CDR3 extends over 14 amino acids. Germline CDR1 reads SNHLY; CDR2 reads FYNNEI.

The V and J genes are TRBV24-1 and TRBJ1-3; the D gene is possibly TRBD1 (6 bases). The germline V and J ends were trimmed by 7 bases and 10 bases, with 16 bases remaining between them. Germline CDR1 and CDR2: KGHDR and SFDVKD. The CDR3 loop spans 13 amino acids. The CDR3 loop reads CATSKTGGRTIYF. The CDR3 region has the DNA TGTGCCACCAGCAAGACGGGGGGCCGGACCATATATTTT.